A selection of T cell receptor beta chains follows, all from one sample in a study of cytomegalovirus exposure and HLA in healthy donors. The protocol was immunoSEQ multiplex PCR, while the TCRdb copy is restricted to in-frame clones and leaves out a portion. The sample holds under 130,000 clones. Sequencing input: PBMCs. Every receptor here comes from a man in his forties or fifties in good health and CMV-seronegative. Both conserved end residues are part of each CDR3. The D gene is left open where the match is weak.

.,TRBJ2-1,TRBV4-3,TGCGCCAGCAGCCAAGACGGGACATCCAACAATGAGCAGTTCTTC,CASSQDGTSNNEQFF
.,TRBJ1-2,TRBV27,TGTGCCAGCAGGTTTAGGGGTTCAAACTATGGCTACACCTTC,CASRFRGSNYGYTF
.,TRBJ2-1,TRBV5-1,TGCGCCAGCAGCTTGGGTTCAGGGCCGTACAATGAGCAGTTCTTC,CASSLGSGPYNEQFF
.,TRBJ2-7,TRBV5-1,TGCGCCAGCAGCTTGGGGACTTACGAGCAGTACTTC,CASSLGTYEQYF
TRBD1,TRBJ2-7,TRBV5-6,TGTGCCAGCAGCCGGCCGGGACAGTCCTACGAGCAGTACTTC,CASSRPGQSYEQYF
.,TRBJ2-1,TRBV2,TGTGCCAGCACCGGGAAGACGGGGATTAACAATGAGCAGTTCTTC,CASTGKTGINNEQFF
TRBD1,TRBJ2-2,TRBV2,TGTGCCAGATCCGGGACAGGGGTAGGGGGGGAGCTGTTTTTT,CARSGTGVGGELFF
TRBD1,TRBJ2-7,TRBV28,TGTGCCAGCAGTTCACCGGGACAGGGAGTAGACGAGCAGTACTTC,CASSSPGQGVDEQYF
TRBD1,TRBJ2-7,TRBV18,TGTGCCAGCTCACCGGACAGGGTCTACGAGCAGTACTTC,CASSPDRVYEQYF
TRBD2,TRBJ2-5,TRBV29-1,TGCAGCGGGGGGGGTCAAGAGACCCAGTACTTC,CSGGGQETQYF
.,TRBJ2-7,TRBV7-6,TGTGCCAGCAGCCCGGGAGAGACAGCCCTCTCCTACGAGCAGTACTTC,CASSPGETALSYEQYF
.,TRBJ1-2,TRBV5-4,TGTGCCAGCAGCTTGGGACAGAACTATGGCTACACCTTC,CASSLGQNYGYTF
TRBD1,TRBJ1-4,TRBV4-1,TGCGCCAGCAGCCAAGCCCCCCAGGGGGGTGAAAAACTGTTTTTT,CASSQAPQGGEKLFF
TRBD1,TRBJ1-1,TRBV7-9,TGTGCCAGCAGCTTAATAGGGGGCATGAACACTGAAGCTTTCTTT,CASSLIGGMNTEAFF
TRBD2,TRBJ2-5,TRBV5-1,TGCGCCAGCAGCTTGGGGTCGACTAGCGGGGGGGCCGTGGAGACCCAGTACTTC,CASSLGSTSGGAVETQYF
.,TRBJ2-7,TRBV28,TGTGAGAACCCAGGGGCCTATTACGAGCAGTACTTC,CENPGAYYEQYF
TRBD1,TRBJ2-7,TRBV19,TGTGCCAGTAGTGACCGGGACAGTACGTCCTACGAGCAGTACTTC,CASSDRDSTSYEQYF
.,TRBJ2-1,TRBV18,TGTGCCAGCTGTGAGGACTACAATGAGCAGTTCTTC,CASCEDYNEQFF
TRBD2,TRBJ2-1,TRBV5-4,TGTGCCAGCAGCTTAGGCGGGAGCGTAATCAATGAGCAGTTCTTC,CASSLGGSVINEQFF
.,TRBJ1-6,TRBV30,TGTGCCTGGAGTAGGGGACATAGTTCACCCCTCCACTTT,CAWSRGHSSPLHF
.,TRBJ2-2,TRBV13,TGTGCCAGCAGCCCGACGCGGCAGCTCACCGGGGAGCTGTTTTTT,CASSPTRQLTGELFF
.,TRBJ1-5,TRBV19,TGTGCCAGTAGTCCCCCCGGGGGAGGGGGTAATCAGCCCCAGCATTTT,CASSPPGGGGNQPQHF
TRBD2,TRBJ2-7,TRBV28,TGTGCCAGCAGTTCACTAGCGGGAGCGCGCGAGCAGTACTTC,CASSSLAGAREQYF
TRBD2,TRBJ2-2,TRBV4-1,TGCGCCAGCAGCCATTTTACTAGCGGGAGAGTATCCGGGGAGCTGTTTTTT,CASSHFTSGRVSGELFF
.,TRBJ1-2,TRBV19,TGTGCCAGTAGTATTCGAAACAGGGAATATGATGGCTACACCTTC,CASSIRNREYDGYTF
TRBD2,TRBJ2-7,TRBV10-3,TGTGCCATCAGTCGGACTAGCGGGACTCCCTCCTACGAGCAGTACTTC,CAISRTSGTPSYEQYF
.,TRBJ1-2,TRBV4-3,TGCGCCAGCAGCCAAGACAGGGATTGGAATGGCTACACCTTC,CASSQDRDWNGYTF
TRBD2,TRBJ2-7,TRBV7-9,TGTGCCAGCAGCCCCGGGGGGGGCCGCGAGCAGTACTTC,CASSPGGGREQYF
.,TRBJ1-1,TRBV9,TGTGCCAGCAGCGTATTTTCCAGCGACACTGAAGCTTTCTTT,CASSVFSSDTEAFF
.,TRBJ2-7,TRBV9,TGTGCCAGCAGCGTAGAGCCAGGGGCCACCTACGAGCAGTACTTC,CASSVEPGATYEQYF
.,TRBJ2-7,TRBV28,TGTGCCAGCAGTCAGATTAGGGGAAACTCCTACGAGCAGTACTTC,CASSQIRGNSYEQYF
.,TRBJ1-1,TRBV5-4,TGTGCCAGCAGCAGGGGACAGAACACTGAAGCTTTCTTT,CASSRGQNTEAFF
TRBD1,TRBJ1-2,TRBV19,TGTGCCAGTAGTAAGACAGGGGTCTATGGCTACACCTTC,CASSKTGVYGYTF
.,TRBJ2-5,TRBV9,TGTGCCAGCAGCCCGTCCAATGGGGCTCAAAATAAAGAGACCCAGTACTTC,CASSPSNGAQNKETQYF
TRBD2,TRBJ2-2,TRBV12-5,TGTGCTAGTGCCCCCTGGAAAAATAGCGGGCCTAACACCGGGGAGCTGTTTTTT,CASAPWKNSGPNTGELFF
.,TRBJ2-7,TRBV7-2,TGTGCCAGCAGCTTAGTTAACTACGAGCAGTACTTC,CASSLVNYEQYF
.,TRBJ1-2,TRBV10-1,TGCGCCAGCAGTGAGTCTGGCCACTATGGCTACACCTTC,CASSESGHYGYTF
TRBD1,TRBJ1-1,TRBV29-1,TGCAGCGTTGACCGGGGACAGGGGATGAACACTGAAGCTTTCTTT,CSVDRGQGMNTEAFF
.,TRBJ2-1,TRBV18,TGTGCCAGCTCACCACGACTAGACAATGAGCAGTTCTTC,CASSPRLDNEQFF
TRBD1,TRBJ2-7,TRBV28,TGTGCCAGCAGTCCGCTCGGACAGGGGATCGGGGAGCAGTACTTC,CASSPLGQGIGEQYF
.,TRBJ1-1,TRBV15,TGTGCCACCAGCAGAGAGAGTGGAGCTTTCTTT,CATSRESGAFF
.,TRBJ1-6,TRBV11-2,TGTGCCAGCAGGATTAGACAGGTTCCCGTCGGTTCACCCCTCCACTTT,CASRIRQVPVGSPLHF
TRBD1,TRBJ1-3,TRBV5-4,TGTGCCAGCAGCCGGACAGGCGGAAACACCATATATTTT,CASSRTGGNTIYF
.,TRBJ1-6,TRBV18,TGTGCCAGCTCACCAAAACACAGTCCCGATAATTCACCCCTCCACTTT,CASSPKHSPDNSPLHF
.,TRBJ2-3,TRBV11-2,TGTGCCAGCAGCTTATCTTTTAGCCGGACAGATACGCAGTATTTT,CASSLSFSRTDTQYF
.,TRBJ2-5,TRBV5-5,TGTGCCAGCAGCCCCCGCCCAGACTTAGAGACCCAGTACTTC,CASSPRPDLETQYF
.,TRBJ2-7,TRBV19,TGTGCCAGTAGAGCCCAAACCTCAGCGGACCCCTTGATCGGCGAGCAGTACTTC,CASRAQTSADPLIGEQYF
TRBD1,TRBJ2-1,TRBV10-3,TGTGCCATCAGTGAATCCAGGGGGTTAAACAATGAGCAGTTCTTC,CAISESRGLNNEQFF
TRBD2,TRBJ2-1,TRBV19,TGTGCCAGTAGTATTGGTAGCGGGGGGGCCCAGTACAATGAGCAGTTCTTC,CASSIGSGGAQYNEQFF
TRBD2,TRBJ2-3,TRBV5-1,TGCGCCAGCGGTCCCCTAGCGGGGGGAAGCACAGATACGCAGTATTTT,CASGPLAGGSTDTQYF
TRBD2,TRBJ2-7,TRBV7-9,TGTGCCAGCAGCTTAGGCGGGAGCGGGTGGGACGAGCAGTACTTC,CASSLGGSGWDEQYF
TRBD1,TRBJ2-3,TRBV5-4,TGTGCCAGCAGCCCGATAAAAACCGACAGGGTTCGGACAGATACGCAGTATTTT,CASSPIKTDRVRTDTQYF
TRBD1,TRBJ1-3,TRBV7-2,TGTGCCAGCAGCACCTACCAGGGGGCTCGTGGAAACACCATATATTTT,CASSTYQGARGNTIYF